This T cell receptor (beta chain) came from a study of PD-L1 blockade in urothelial cancer. Clones were read by immunoSEQ multiplex PCR, and TCRdb kept only the in-frame ones, dropping some. The repertoire includes around 69,000 clones, around 93% of them detected once, and over 0.7% sits in the top ten. V lost 2 bases, J lost 4 bases, and 14 bases lay in between. CDR1 and CDR2 (germline): MGHRA, YSYEKL. This CDR3 has 15 residues. Time point given: peripheral blood 6 weeks after treatment start. The material was PBMCs, obtained around atezolizumab (anti-PD-L1) treatment. The clonotype originates from a woman of 80 years or more with urothelial cancer. The V and J genes are TRBV4-1 and TRBJ1-2; D is ambiguous. The CDR3 region has the DNA TGCGCCAGCAGCCAAAGCCAGACTGAGATCTATGGCTACACCTTC. Protein product: CASSQSQTEIYGYTF.